This T cell receptor beta chain stems from a study of blood T cells in healthy people across ages. No fewer than 6 million PBMCs went into each sample. With V trimmed by 5 bases and J by 7 bases, 7 bases remained unmatched. The CDR3 loop spans 14 amino acids. Germline V CDR1 and CDR2: DFQATT, SNEGSKA (reference sequence). With a J-beta primer mix and a sample-barcoded 5' primer, a second PCR ran 7 to 11 cycles. TCRdb called the 5' RACE reads again in MiXCR, with one record for every CDR3 protein. The sample lists around 800,000 distinct CDR3 sequences, 53% occurring once. This chain connects TRBV20-1 to TRBJ2-1, with TRBD1 matching 11 bases. Sequencing was performed on blood. The origin of this receptor is a man aged 80 or over in good health. CDR3 sequence reads: CSAGTGTGGNEQFF. CDR3 coding DNA: TGCAGTGCTGGAACCGGGACAGGGGGAAATGAGCAGTTCTTC.